This is a list of T cell receptor beta chains from one sample in a study of identical twins. TCRdb re-derived calls from the 5' RACE reads in MiXCR, one entry per CDR3 protein. The table includes 500,000 to 650,000 distinct CDR3 sequences, around 7.5% detected once. This sample was also put to use in a study of yellow fever vaccine responses in identical twins.

The sequenced sample was PBMCs. These receptors all stem from a woman between 18 and 30 years old in good health. The CDR3 runs from the conserved cysteine through the conserved F or W. The D gene is left open where the match is weak. The size field is filled for only some rows; it gives once, few, many or a size class.

abundance,d_gene,v_gene,j_gene,CDR3nt,CDR3aa
few,.,TRBV7-2,TRBJ1-5,TGTGCCAGCAGCTTTCAGGGGAGTCAGCCCCAGCATTTT,CASSFQGSQPQHF
many,.,TRBV7-2,TRBJ2-1,TGTGCCGCCCAATCAACCGCGAGCTCCTACAATGAGCAGTTCTTC,CAAQSTASSYNEQFF
few,TRBD1,TRBV12-3/TRBV12-4,TRBJ1-4,TGTGCCAGCAGTGCAGGGGGCCTCCGGAAACTGTTTTTT,CASSAGGLRKLFF
few,.,TRBV5-1,TRBJ2-5,TGCGCCAGCAGCGCAAACAGGGTTGAAAGAGAGACCCAGTACTTC,CASSANRVERETQYF
many,.,TRBV20-1,TRBJ2-5,TGCAGTGCTAGAGGGTGGGAGACCCAGTACTTC,CSARGWETQYF
.,.,TRBV20-1,TRBJ2-3,TGCAGTGCTAGTACTAGTGGAGTCGCAGATACGCAGTATTTT,CSASTSGVADTQYF
.,.,TRBV29-1,TRBJ2-1,TGCAGCGTTGTGGGACTGGGCAATGAGCAGTTCTTC,CSVVGLGNEQFF
.,.,TRBV29-1,TRBJ1-2,TGCAGCGTTATAGGACAGAGGAAACCTTATGGCTACACCTTC,CSVIGQRKPYGYTF
few,.,TRBV4-1,TRBJ2-2,TGCGCCAGCAGCCAAGAGGGTCGAGGGACCGGGGAGCTGTTTTTT,CASSQEGRGTGELFF
.,.,TRBV28,TRBJ1-1,TGTGCCAGCAGATCCGGGACCCTGGGGTACACTGAAGCTTTCTTT,CASRSGTLGYTEAFF
many,TRBD1,TRBV20-1,TRBJ1-1,TGCAGTGCTACGGACAGGGCTGAAGCTTTCTTT,CSATDRAEAFF
many,TRBD1,TRBV6-5,TRBJ2-1,TGTGCCAGCAGTTACTCGTTCACGGGACAGGAGTACAATGAGCAGTTCTTC,CASSYSFTGQEYNEQFF
many,TRBD2,TRBV20-1,TRBJ2-1,TGCAGTGCCCCGGCACTAGCGGGGGGGGAGCAGTTCTTC,CSAPALAGGEQFF
.,.,TRBV25-1,TRBJ1-1,TGTGCCAGCAGTGAGGGCAGGGCGAACACTGAAGCTTTCTTT,CASSEGRANTEAFF
few,.,TRBV11-2,TRBJ2-7,TGTGCCAGCAGCTTAGTTTCAGGGACCAGCGACTACGAGCAGTACTTC,CASSLVSGTSDYEQYF
.,TRBD1,TRBV13,TRBJ2-3,TGTGCCAGCAGAGCGGACAGGGGTATAGATACGCAGTATTTT,CASRADRGIDTQYF
many,TRBD2,TRBV10-3,TRBJ2-3,TGTGCCATCAGTGAGAGCGGGAGTAGCACAGATACGCAGTATTTT,CAISESGSSTDTQYF
.,.,TRBV20-1,TRBJ1-2,TGCAGTGCTAGAAGAAAGGAGGACGGCTATGGCTACACCTTC,CSARRKEDGYGYTF
.,.,TRBV11-3,TRBJ2-7,TGTGCCAGCAGCTTAGCTCCGGGACAAGATTACGAGCAGTACTTC,CASSLAPGQDYEQYF
few,.,TRBV9,TRBJ2-2,TGTGCCAGCAGCGGCCCAAACGCCGGGGAGCTGTTTTTT,CASSGPNAGELFF
many,.,TRBV4-1,TRBJ1-5,TGCGCCAGCAGCCCTAGTGCTTATCAGCCCCAGCATTTT,CASSPSAYQPQHF
many,.,TRBV12-3/TRBV12-4,TRBJ1-1,TGTGCCAGCAGTTTCGAGCTTTTGAACACTGAAGCTTTCTTT,CASSFELLNTEAFF
few,.,TRBV12-3/TRBV12-4,TRBJ2-3,TGTGCCAGCAGTTTTTCAGTAACGCCAGATACGCAGTATTTT,CASSFSVTPDTQYF
few,.,TRBV6-1,TRBJ2-1,TGTGCCAGCAGAAACTTCCGGGCAAGCTCCTACAATGAGCAGTTCTTC,CASRNFRASSYNEQFF
few,.,TRBV4-1,TRBJ2-5,TGCGCCAGCAGCCAAGTGGGGACAACGGGGGAGACCCAGTACTTC,CASSQVGTTGETQYF
.,.,TRBV7-9,TRBJ1-1,TGTGCCAGCAGCTCCCTTGTGGGAAAAGCTTTCTTT,CASSSLVGKAFF
.,TRBD2,TRBV5-5,TRBJ2-1,TGTGCCAGCACCCGGACTAGCGGGAGCCATGAGCAGTTCTTC,CASTRTSGSHEQFF
many,TRBD2,TRBV3-1,TRBJ2-4,TGTGCCAGCAGCCAAGAGCCAAAAGTAGCGGGAGGGCTCCTAGCCAAAAACATTCAGTACTTC,CASSQEPKVAGGLLAKNIQYF
few,TRBD1,TRBV12-3/TRBV12-4,TRBJ2-2,TGTGCCAGCAGTTCCAGGGGGCCGGATGGCAGCGGGGAGCTGTTTTTT,CASSSRGPDGSGELFF
.,.,TRBV4-2,TRBJ2-7,TGTGCCAGCAGCCAACAAACAAGGAGCCTCTCCTACGAGCAGTACTTC,CASSQQTRSLSYEQYF
many,.,TRBV6-1,TRBJ1-1,TGTGCCAGCAGTAAACACGGGACGGTGAACACTGAAGCTTTCTTT,CASSKHGTVNTEAFF
few,TRBD1,TRBV28,TRBJ2-4,TGTGCCAGCAGTTTACCGTTGACAGGGTCCAAAAACATTCAGTACTTC,CASSLPLTGSKNIQYF
many,.,TRBV7-9,TRBJ2-1,TGTGCCAGCAGGGAAAGAGGTTCCTACAATGAGCAGTTCTTC,CASRERGSYNEQFF
many,.,TRBV4-1,TRBJ2-1,TGCGCCAGCAGCCTCTCTAGGCGGGGTTCAGGCTCCTACAATGAGCAGTTCTTC,CASSLSRRGSGSYNEQFF
many,.,TRBV12-3/TRBV12-4,TRBJ2-3,TGTGCCAGCAGTTCCACAGGGTCCCGCACAGATACGCAGTATTTT,CASSSTGSRTDTQYF
many,.,TRBV6-5,TRBJ2-4,TGTGCCAGCAGTTATCGGCAGGACCTAGCCAAAAACATTCAGTACTTC,CASSYRQDLAKNIQYF
few,.,TRBV9,TRBJ1-6,TGTGCCAGCAGCGTAGACCAGGCTGATTCACCCCTCCACTTT,CASSVDQADSPLHF
.,TRBD1,TRBV7-8,TRBJ2-1,TGTGCCAGCAGCTTACCTCGGACAGGGAATAATGAGCAGTTCTTC,CASSLPRTGNNEQFF
.,TRBD2,TRBV7-3,TRBJ2-1,TGTGCCAGCAGCTTAGGTCGCGGACTAGCGGGGGACACGGAGCAGTTCTTC,CASSLGRGLAGDTEQFF
.,.,TRBV6-2/TRBV6-3,TRBJ2-1,TGTGCCAGCAGTTCCAGGGACTTTCCAAACAATGAGCAGTTCTTC,CASSSRDFPNNEQFF
.,TRBD1,TRBV6-5,TRBJ2-7,TGTGCCAGCAGTTTCGGACAGGGGAGGCACGAGCAGTACTTC,CASSFGQGRHEQYF
.,TRBD2,TRBV19,TRBJ2-1,TGTGCCAGTAGCAACGCCGGGACTAGCGGGCACAATGAGCAGTTCTTC,CASSNAGTSGHNEQFF
many,TRBD1,TRBV2,TRBJ1-6,TGTGCCAGCAGGGGACAGGGAATAAATTCACCCCTCCACTTT,CASRGQGINSPLHF
few,.,TRBV10-3,TRBJ1-2,TGTGCCATCGAGGGGGGAGATGGCTACACCTTC,CAIEGGDGYTF
many,.,TRBV5-6,TRBJ1-5,TGTGCCAGCAGCTGGGGGGGTTATCAGCCCCAGCATTTT,CASSWGGYQPQHF